This T cell receptor beta chain was identified in a study of T cell responses to AZD1222 COVID-19 vaccine. Note on this clone: The antigen is unknown.

CDR1 MGHRA and CDR2 YSYEKL come from the germline V gene. Trimming stripped 0 bases from V and 3 bases from J, with 12 bases between. CDR3 length equals 15 residues. Study results and caveats: Spike-spanning, vaccine-associated CD4 TCRs were dominant at 160-218 and 743-854. Seropositivity was recorded at baseline in only a handful of AZD1222 recipients. Donors skewed white British and female; clonal diversity was possibly underestimated. Spike-specific TCR repertoires showed rising breadth and depth after two AZD1222 doses.

The repertoire was sequenced with immunoSEQ multiplex PCR; TCRdb's copy has only in-frame clones and lacks some. The data contain about 130,000 clones, approximately 93% of them singletons. Source: peripheral blood, taken on day 0 of AZD1222 vaccination. The sequence came from an adult in good health. The V call is TRBV4-1, the J call TRBJ2-7, with D possibly being TRBD1 or TRBD2 (5 bases each). CDR3 region: CASSQDTTRGYEQYF. CDR3 sequence (DNA): TGCGCCAGCAGCCAAGATACAACTAGGGGCTACGAGCAGTACTTC.